Listed here are 10 T cell receptor beta chains from one sample, sequenced in a study of radiation and T cells in renal cell carcinoma. Time point defined: blood 4 weeks post-SBRT, at nephrectomy. Noted treatment: 15 Gy SBRT to primary tumor, nephrectomy 4 weeks later. Profiling relied on immunoSEQ multiplex PCR, and the TCRdb table lists in-frame clones only, not all of them. Here the sample spans approximately 150,000 clones, 86% being singletons. The material was blood, obtained from a patient whose treatment included radiotherapy and nephrectomy. The source of these receptors is a woman aged 45-60 years with renal cell carcinoma.

The chain uses TRBV7-2 and TRBJ1-6; 9 positions agree with TRBD1. J was trimmed by 14 bases and V by 6 bases; bases with no gene match: 14. The germline gives CDR1 SGHTA, CDR2 FQGNSA. CDR3 size: 15 residues. The CDR3 region is CASRPTGGLLMALHF. CDR3 bases: TGTGCCAGCAGACCGACAGGGGGACTCCTCATGGCCCTCCACTTT.

This clone was counted only a few times. Written as DNA, the CDR3 is TGTGCCAGCAGCTTAGCGACAGTATCTGCAACTAATGAAAAACTGTTTTTT. This encodes CASSLATVSATNEKLFF. V and J are TRBV7-8 and TRBJ1-4; D perhaps matches TRBD1 (5 bases). Germline CDR1 SGHVS, CDR2 FQNEAQ. Trimming stripped 0 bases from V and 0 bases from J, with 11 bases between. This CDR3 is built from 17 residues.

The chain employs TRBV7-3 and TRBJ2-3; possible D gene TRBD2, 5 bases. Germline V gene data show CDR1 as SGHTA and CDR2 as FQGTGA. The CDR3 is 15 amino acids. V dropped 1 base and J dropped 0 bases, with 8 bases sitting between them. This chain's CDR3 is CASSLSRGSTDTQYF. Written as DNA, the CDR3 is TGTGCCAGCAGCTTAAGCAGAGGGAGCACAGATACGCAGTATTTT.

The CDR3: CASSSTWEQPQHF. CDR3 coding DNA: TGTGCCAGCAGCTCAACTTGGGAACAGCCCCAGCATTTT. The chain employs TRBV7-2 and TRBJ1-5; the D is unclear. The V and J ends lost 4 bases and 7 bases respectively, with 11 bases between them. The CDR3 is made up of 13 amino acids. The germline V gene encodes CDR1 SGHTA and CDR2 FQGNSA.

The chain links TRBV7-2 to TRBJ1-2, with 9 bases matching TRBD1. V shed 7 bases, J shed 5 bases, and the junction held 5 bases outside the gene matches. The CDR3 spans 13 residues. CDR1 is SGHTA and CDR2 is FQGNSA in the germline V gene. Written as DNA, the CDR3 is TGTGCCAGCACCGAGACAGGGGGTTATGGCTACACCTTC. It encodes CASTETGGYGYTF.

The chain employs TRBV29-1 and TRBJ1-2, with TRBD1 identical over 12 bases. CDR3 length: 18 residues. CDR1 SQVTM and CDR2 ANQGSEA come from the germline V gene. V was clipped by 5 bases and J by 2 bases; unmatched bases: 15. CDR3 loop: CSVNPGQGAFFGNYGYTF. The CDR3 DNA reads TGCAGCGTTAATCCGGGACAGGGGGCATTTTTTGGCAACTATGGCTACACCTTC.

J is TRBJ1-1 and V is TRBV5-1, with 7 bases aligning to TRBD1. Germline V gene data show CDR1 as SGHRS and CDR2 as YFSETQ. CDR3 length equals 14 residues. The trim removed 0 bases at V and 5 bases at J, leaving 4 bases unmatched. CDR3 DNA sequence: TGCGCCAGCAGCTTGGGACAGGGTGGGACTGAAGCTTTCTTT. Residues: CASSLGQGGTEAFF.

The chain joins TRBV27 to TRBJ2-7; 9 bases line up with TRBD1. Germline V lookup: CDR1 MNHEY, CDR2 SMNVEV (reference sequence). With 4 bases clipped from V and 6 bases from J, the junction kept 7 bases outside the gene matches. The CDR3 has 14 residues. The CDR3 loop is CASSSLGTGREQYF. Written as DNA, the CDR3 is TGTGCCAGCAGTTCCTTGGGGACAGGGCGCGAGCAGTACTTC.

In its sample, this clone was seen a few times. The J gene is TRBJ2-4, the V gene TRBV28; maybe TRBD1 (5 bases). Per germline, CDR1 MDHEN and CDR2 SYDVKM. CDR3 length: 16 residues. Trimming shortened V by 5 bases and J by 0 bases, and 14 bases separated the two germline ends. As DNA, the CDR3 is TGTGCCAGCAGTGAATCAGGGAATCTAGCCAAAAACATTCAGTACTTC. It is translated as CASSESGNLAKNIQYF.

The chain uses TRBV7-2 and TRBJ2-5; D may correspond to TRBD1 or TRBD2 (6 bases each). Trimming took off 3 bases at V and 2 bases at J, with 10 bases between the two ends. The germline gives CDR1 SGHTA, CDR2 FQGNSA. The CDR3 consists of 14 residues. Written as DNA, the CDR3 is TGTGCCAGCAGCTTTGGAGGGACACAAGAGACCCAGTACTTC. Protein: CASSFGGTQETQYF.